This T cell receptor (beta chain) was profiled in a study of shared clonotypes between healthy human individuals. Overall study context: Each donor contributed plates that comprised three CD4 naive, three CD4 memory, two CD8 naive and one CD8 memory. General study points: The naive CD4 repertoires of a few donors were compared, and approximately 4.7% of clonotypes were shared.

The CDR3 contains 14 residues. The test was conducted at deep level. Repertoires were generated with immunoSEQ multiplex PCR, while TCRdb's copy carries only in-frame clones and drops some. The sample carries 550,000 to 750,000 clones, over 95% recorded once. Selected positively for CCR7 and CD45RO-negative, naive CD8 cells excluded terminally differentiated effector memory CD45RA+ cells. Participating donors were healthy, HIV-negative adults free of recent acute infections or vaccinations. Comments on this clone: Antigen: not known.

The TCR originated in a woman aged 30 to 39 in good health. The sample was naive CD8+ T cells sorted from blood. V gene TRBV21-1 combines with J gene TRBJ2-7. TRBV21-1 counts as a pseudogene. The CDR3 DNA sequence: TGTGCCAGCAGCAACAATTCGGAATCCTACGAGCAGTACTTC. It translates to CASSNNSESYEQYF.